This T cell receptor beta chain was profiled in a study of cytomegalovirus exposure and HLA in healthy donors. Study outcomes and limitations: Clonal expansion was found to be greater in HLA-associated TCR beta chains than in equally common others in a later analysis.

Germline lookup yields CDR1 SGHTA and CDR2 FQGNSA. V was clipped by 5 bases and J by 0 bases; unmatched bases: 2. The CDR3 extends over 14 amino acids. Note on this clone: Its target is unknown.

The PCR had 60 Vbeta and 13 Jbeta primers. Generated by immunoSEQ multiplex PCR, the TCRdb table keeps only in-frame clones and is missing some. The sample gives a few hundred thousand clones, 75% to 80% of which show up once; around 2% is in the top ten. This clonotype was sampled from a man aged 18 to 30 in good health and CMV-seronegative. This chain joins TRBV7-2 and TRBJ2-3; 7 bases map to TRBD2. The specimen sequenced was PBMCs. DNA for the CDR3: TGTGCCAGCAGCCAGGGACTAAGCACAGATACGCAGTATTTT. Translation gives CASSQGLSTDTQYF.